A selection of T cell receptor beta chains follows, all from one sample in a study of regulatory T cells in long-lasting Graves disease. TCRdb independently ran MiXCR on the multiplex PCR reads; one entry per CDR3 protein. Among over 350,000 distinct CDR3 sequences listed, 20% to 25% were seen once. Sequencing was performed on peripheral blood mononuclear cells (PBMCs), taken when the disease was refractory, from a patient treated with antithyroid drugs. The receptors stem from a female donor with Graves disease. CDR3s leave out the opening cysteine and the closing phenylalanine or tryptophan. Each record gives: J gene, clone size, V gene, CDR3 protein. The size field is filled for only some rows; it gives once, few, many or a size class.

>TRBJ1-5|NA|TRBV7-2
ASSSQGSDNQPQH
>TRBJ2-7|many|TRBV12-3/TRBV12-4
ASSFGAGQDEQY
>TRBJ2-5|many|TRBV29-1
STDRGGGETQY
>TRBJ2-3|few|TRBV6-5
ASSYYLEAPRGNPLTDTQY
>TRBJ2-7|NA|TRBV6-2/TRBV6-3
ASSYSGTNLYEQY
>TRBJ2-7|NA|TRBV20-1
SGTSIDRQY
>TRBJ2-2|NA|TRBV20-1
SARSGDVNTGELF
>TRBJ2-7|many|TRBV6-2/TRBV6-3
ASSRTGPEQY
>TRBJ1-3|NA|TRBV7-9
ASSLTGPQGYTIY
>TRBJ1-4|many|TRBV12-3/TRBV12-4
ASMGDGEKLF
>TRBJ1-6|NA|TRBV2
ASSEEWGSPLH
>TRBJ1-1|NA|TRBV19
ASRRDGTANTEAF
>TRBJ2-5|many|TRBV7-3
ASSPGGPNGETQY
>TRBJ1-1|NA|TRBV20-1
SARDPAKNTEAF